The 23 T cell receptor beta chains presented below share a single source sample, sequenced in a study of T cell changes during pregnancy in multiple sclerosis. Libraries were prepared by immunoSEQ multiplex PCR; TCRdb keeps only in-frame clonotypes and omits some of them. This table holds some 61,000 clones, more than 80% found once. The sample here was peripheral blood, taken in the second trimester of pregnancy. The receptor set was obtained from a female donor with multiple sclerosis, enrolled in a pregnancy study.

This clone showed up just a few times. This chain links TRBV6-1 with TRBJ2-7; 7 bases map to TRBD1. Germline assignment: CDR1 MNHNS and CDR2 SASEGT. V gave up 2 bases and J gave up 0 bases; unmatched junction bases: 7. This CDR3 contains 16 residues. This CDR3 reads CASSENGGDSSYEQYF. CDR3 in DNA: TGTGCCAGCAGTGAAAATGGTGGGGACAGCTCCTACGAGCAGTACTTC.

A single count supports this clone. The chain couples TRBV4-1 to TRBJ1-2, with 8 bases aligning to TRBD1. After removal of 3 bases from V and 3 bases from J, the junction contained 12 bases not matched to a gene. Germline V lookup: CDR1 MGHRA, CDR2 YSYEKL. The CDR3 consists of 17 residues. CDR3 nucleotide sequence: TGCGCCAGCAGCCAGGAAAGGACAGGGAAATGGGACTATGGCTACACCTTC. Residues: CASSQERTGKWDYGYTF.

The CDR3 loop reads CSGRLAGAGETQYF. Written as DNA, the CDR3 is TGCAGCGGTAGACTAGCGGGGGCCGGGGAGACCCAGTACTTC. This chain links TRBV29-1 with TRBJ2-5; 12 bases are shared with TRBD2. The trim removed 7 bases at V and 5 bases at J, leaving 8 bases unmatched. The CDR3 runs 14 residues. From germline, CDR1 is SQVTM and CDR2 ANQGSEA.

Remarks on this clone: The germline gene is not matched at one end of the junction; a read error may be the cause. This rearrangement joins TRBV2 to TRBJ2-2, with TRBD1 identical over 8 bases. This CDR3 has 14 amino acids. Germline V gene data show CDR1 as SNHLY and CDR2 as FYNNEI. CDR3 region: CTSNQGARTGELFF. CDR3 DNA: TGTACCAGCAACCAGGGGGCGAGAACCGGGGAGCTGTTTTTT.

For the CDR3, the DNA is TGTGCCAGCAGCTTAGCGCGCGATCAGCCCCAGCATTTT. Encoded protein: CASSLARDQPQHF. The chain recombines TRBV7-6 with TRBJ1-5; D is unresolved. Looked up from germline, CDR1 is SGHVS and CDR2 is FNYEAQ. V gave up 0 bases and J gave up 5 bases, with 5 bases separating them. This CDR3 is 13 amino acids long.

The V call is TRBV7-9, the J call TRBJ2-2, with TRBD2 identical over 15 bases. Per the germline V gene, CDR1 is SEHNR and CDR2 is FQNEAQ (reference sequence). The length of the CDR3 is 18 residues. V gave up 3 bases and J gave up 3 bases; unmatched junction bases: 5. The CDR3 reads CASSFTGLAGGDTGELFF. The DNA for the CDR3 is TGTGCCAGCAGCTTTACGGGACTAGCGGGGGGCGACACCGGGGAGCTGTTTTTT.

The rearrangement uses TRBV4-1 and TRBJ1-5; TRBD1 matches at 8 bases. The J segment lost 12 bases and the V segment lost 3 bases, leaving 10 bases of the junction unmatched. The CDR3 loop spans 14 amino acids. Germline CDR1 MGHRA, CDR2 YSYEKL. The CDR3 coding sequence is TGCGCCAGCAGCCACGCGGGACAGGCCTCGATCCAGCATTTT. This codes for CASSHAGQASIQHF.

The chain recombines TRBV5-5 with TRBJ1-4; D is unresolved. Germline values: CDR1 SGHKS, CDR2 YYEKEE (reference sequence). The CDR3 loop spans 14 amino acids. Trimming shortened V by 4 bases and J by 8 bases, and 15 bases separated the two germline ends. This CDR3 reads CASSLSQVREKLFF. In DNA, the CDR3 is TGTGCCAGCAGCCTGAGTCAGGTTAGGGAAAAACTGTTTTTT.

The V gene is TRBV7-2, the J gene TRBJ1-2; possible D gene TRBD1, 5 bases. The germline V gene has CDR1 SGHTA and CDR2 FQGNSA. Trimming cost V 0 bases and J 8 bases, with 16 bases left between them. The CDR3 length is 15 residues. The CDR3 spells CASSLARDSEGGYTF. The CDR3 DNA reads TGTGCCAGCAGCTTAGCCCGGGACTCTGAGGGAGGCTACACCTTC.

The chain carries TRBV9 and TRBJ1-4, with 9 bases that match TRBD1. This CDR3 region has 15 residues. From germline, CDR1 is SGDLS and CDR2 YYNGEE. With V trimmed by 4 bases and J by 7 bases, 8 bases remained unmatched. The CDR3 sequence is CASSPTGQGSEKLFF. The CDR3 bases are TGTGCCAGCAGCCCGACGGGACAGGGAAGTGAAAAACTGTTTTTT.

V gene TRBV19 combines with J gene TRBJ2-2; 9 positions match TRBD1. The CDR3 spans 14 residues. V dropped 9 bases and J dropped 6; count of bases not matched to a gene: 8. Germline V gene data show CDR1 as LNHDA and CDR2 as SQIVND (reference sequence). The CDR3 bases are TGTGCCAGAAAATGGGGACAGGGACCCGGGGAGCTGTTTTTT. This gives the protein CARKWGQGPGELFF. Filled out from reference TRBV19 and TRBJ2-2, the complete variable domain reads DGGITQSPKYLFRKEGQNVTLSCEQNLNHDAMYWYRQDPGQGLRLIYYSQIVNDFQKGDIAEGYSVSREKKESFPLTVTSAQKNPTAFYLCARKWGQGPGELFFGEGSRLTVL.

The count of this clone is one. The chain carries TRBV7-2 and TRBJ2-4; D remains unclear. V lost 4 bases and J lost 0, with 13 bases in between. The CDR3 runs to 16 residues. Germline lookup yields CDR1 SGHTA and CDR2 FQGNSA. The CDR3 nucleotides read TGTGCCAGCAGCTGGGTGGGCCGGTTAGCCAAAAACATTCAGTACTTC. It codes for CASSWVGRLAKNIQYF.

The chain is built from TRBV29-1 and TRBJ1-4; D might be TRBD1 (5 bases). The V end lost 5 bases, the J end lost 4 bases, and 8 bases lay between the germline ends. This CDR3 comprises 12 residues. Germline V gives CDR1 SQVTM, CDR2 ANQGSEA. CDR3 in DNA: TGCAGCGTTTTAGGACATAATGAAAAACTGTTTTTT. It encodes CSVLGHNEKLFF.

The gene calls are TRBV18 and TRBJ2-7, with D possibly being TRBD2 (7 bases). V was pared by 2 bases and J by 2 bases, with 10 bases between. The CDR3 has 14 residues. Germline loops: CDR1 KGHSH, CDR2 LQKENI. CDR3 region: CASSPRGGTYEQYF. CDR3 coding DNA: TGTGCCAGCTCACCAAGGGGGGGAACCTACGAGCAGTACTTC.

This clone has a handful of counts. The chain combines TRBV7-9 with TRBJ1-1; TRBD1 agrees at 10 bases. With 5 bases clipped from V and 10 bases from J, the junction kept 10 bases outside the gene matches. CDR1 is SEHNR and CDR2 is FQNEAQ in the germline V gene (reference sequence). This CDR3 is built from 14 residues. CDR3 coding DNA: TGTGCCAGCAGCGGACAGGGGGACCTTGGTGGAGCTTTCTTT. Its translation is CASSGQGDLGGAFF.

The V call is TRBV2, the J call TRBJ1-2; the D is unclear. Germline V gene sequence: CDR1 SNHLY, CDR2 FYNNEI. V was trimmed by 3 bases and J by 4 bases, leaving 9 bases between them. The CDR3 consists of 13 residues. Written as DNA, the CDR3 is TGTGCCAGCAGTGAGGAGGGATCCTATGGCTACACCTTC. It encodes CASSEEGSYGYTF.

V is TRBV7-9 and J is TRBJ2-7; tentative D call: TRBD2 (6 bases). V was shortened by 2 bases and J by 3 bases, with 11 bases between the two germline ends. Germline V gene sequence: CDR1 SEHNR, CDR2 FQNEAQ (reference sequence). CDR3 length: 14 amino acids. The CDR3 loop is CASSLPGVSYEQYF. The CDR3 coding sequence is TGTGCCAGCAGCTTACCGGGGGTGAGCTACGAGCAGTACTTC. Full variable domain (remainder filled in from reference TRBV7-9 and TRBJ2-7): DTGVSQNPRHKITKRGQNVTFRCDPISEHNRLYWYRQTLGQGPEFLTYFQNEAQLEKSRLLSDRFSAERPKGSFSTLEIQRTEQGDSAMYLCASSLPGVSYEQYFGPGTRLTVT.

The rearrangement uses TRBV4-1 and TRBJ1-1; D not resolved. V shed 5 bases and J shed 0 bases, with 16 bases lying between them. CDR1 is MGHRA, CDR2 YSYEKL, per germline. The length of the CDR3 is 16 residues. CDR3 nucleotide sequence: TGCGCCAGCAGCACCGAGGGAAACTTGATGAACACTGAAGCTTTCTTT. This translates into CASSTEGNLMNTEAFF.

This chain uses TRBV12-5 with TRBJ2-1, with D perhaps TRBD1 (6 bases). The CDR3 extends over 18 amino acids. Trimming shortened V by 0 bases and J by 4 bases, and 19 bases separated the two germline ends. Looked up from germline, CDR1 is LGHNT and CDR2 is FRNRAP. CDR3 protein: CASGLVEKGQLVYNEQFF. The CDR3 nucleotides read TGTGCTAGTGGTTTGGTAGAGAAAGGACAGTTGGTGTACAATGAGCAGTTCTTC.

The gene calls are TRBV7-3 and TRBJ2-2; 15 bases are shared with TRBD2. The germline V gene encodes CDR1 SGHTA and CDR2 FQGTGA. The V gene end was trimmed by 5 bases and the J gene end by 4 bases; junction bases not matched to a gene: 5. CDR3 length equals 17 residues. The CDR3 nucleotides read TGTGCCAGCAGCCGGACTAGCGGGGGGGCGGGCACCGGGGAGCTGTTTTTT. It translates to CASSRTSGGAGTGELFF.

CDR3 DNA sequence: TGTGCCAGCAGAGACAGGGGCGGGGCTGAAGCTTTCTTT. Residues: CASRDRGGAEAFF. The gene calls are TRBV6-5 and TRBJ1-1, with 8 bases identical to TRBD1. The CDR3 is 13 amino acids. The germline V gene has CDR1 MNHEY and CDR2 SVGAGI. Trimming cost V 6 bases and J 6 bases; bases outside gene matches: 6.

V gene TRBV6-6 combines with J gene TRBJ1-4, with D uncertain. Trimming left V 6 bases short and J 7 bases short, with 18 bases between. CDR1 MNHNY and CDR2 SVGAGI come from the germline V gene (reference sequence). The CDR3 runs 15 residues. CDR3 in amino acids: CASRDDGSPAEKLFF. The DNA for the CDR3 is TGTGCCAGCAGGGATGACGGGTCTCCGGCTGAAAAACTGTTTTTT.

This clone was detected once. This rearrangement joins TRBV7-2 to TRBJ2-5; the match to TRBD2 covers 8 bases. In germline, CDR1 is SGHTA, CDR2 FQGNSA. The trim removed 5 bases at V and 5 bases at J, leaving 10 bases unmatched. This CDR3 comprises 15 residues. CDR3 loop: CASSTQAGAWETQYF. The CDR3 region has the DNA TGTGCCAGCAGCACCCAAGCGGGGGCCTGGGAGACCCAGTACTTC.